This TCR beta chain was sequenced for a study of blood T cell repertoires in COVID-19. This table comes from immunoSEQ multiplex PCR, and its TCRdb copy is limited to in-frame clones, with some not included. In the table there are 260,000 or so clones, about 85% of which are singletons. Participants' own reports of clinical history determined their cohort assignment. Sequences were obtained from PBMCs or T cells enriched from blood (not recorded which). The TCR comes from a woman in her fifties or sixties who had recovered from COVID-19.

The CDR3 bases are TGTGCCAGCAGTGCTAGCGGTTTCCAAGAGACCCAGTACTTC. Protein product: CASSASGFQETQYF. The chain recombines TRBV2 with TRBJ2-5; TRBD2 agrees at 7 bases. The CDR3 loop spans 14 amino acids. Germline CDR1 SNHLY, CDR2 FYNNEI. V was clipped by 4 bases and J by 1 base; unmatched bases: 3.